Listed below are T cell receptor beta chains from one sample, sequenced in a study of beta chain features in type 1 diabetes. Measured with immunoSEQ multiplex PCR; TCRdb has only the in-frame clones, and not every one. The sample has roughly 700,000 clones; over 10% are singletons. The sample was naive CD4+ T cells from blood. The receptors were gathered from a man aged 18-30 years with type 1 diabetes. Both conserved end residues are part of each CDR3. The D gene is left open where the match is weak. Part of the rows lack a size; the others show once, few, many or a class for expanded clones.

V gene	J gene	D gene	clone size	CDR3 DNA	CDR3 protein
TRBV4-1	TRBJ1-1	.	few	TGCGCCAGCAGCCAACAGTCGGGCACCCTCGAAGCTTTCTTT	CASSQQSGTLEAFF
TRBV7-2	TRBJ1-2	.	.	TGTGCCAGCAGCTTGATGAGCCGCTATGGCTACACCTTC	CASSLMSRYGYTF
TRBV9	TRBJ2-2	.	few	TGTGCCAGCAGCGTTCGGGACGCTATCACGAACACCGGGGAGCTGTTTTTT	CASSVRDAITNTGELFF
TRBV28	TRBJ1-5	.	.	TGTGCCAGCCGAGCATTGGAGCCCCAGCATTTT	CASRALEPQHF
TRBV10-3	TRBJ1-6	.	.	TGTGCCATGAGCTCCTATAATTCACCCCTCCACTTT	CAMSSYNSPLHF
TRBV7-6	TRBJ2-7	.	.	TGTGCCAGCAGCTTAGTCTCAATTACCCCCTACGAGCAGTACTTC	CASSLVSITPYEQYF
TRBV7-7	TRBJ2-7	TRBD1	.	TGTGCTAGCAGCTTAGGACAGGGTTCAGAAGAGCAGTACTTC	CASSLGQGSEEQYF
TRBV18	TRBJ2-7	.	few	TGTGCCAGCTCACCGGCCAGGGAGACGCTGGAGCAGTACTTC	CASSPARETLEQYF
TRBV13	TRBJ1-3	.	.	TGTGCCAGCAGCGCCTCAAGCTCTGGAAACACCATATATTTT	CASSASSSGNTIYF
TRBV25-1	TRBJ2-3	.	.	TGTGCCAGCAGTATCACGGGTTGGGGCACAGATACGCAGTATTTT	CASSITGWGTDTQYF
TRBV23-1	TRBJ1-3	.	.	TGCCCTCACCACCAGGGCGGCGGACTGCAAAACTCTGGAAACACCATATATTTT	CPHHQGGGLQNSGNTIYF
TRBV5-6	TRBJ1-5	TRBD1	.	TGTGCCAGCAGCTTGTCGGATTTCTGGGGACAGGGACATCAGCCCCAGCATTTT	CASSLSDFWGQGHQPQHF
TRBV5-1	TRBJ2-5	TRBD2	few	TGCGCCAGCAGCCCACCCCAGCGGGGGGGCCAGGAGACCCAGTACTTC	CASSPPQRGGQETQYF
TRBV27	TRBJ2-7	.	few	TGTGCCAGCAGTTTAAGGGGACCGAGCTCCTACGAGCAGTACTTC	CASSLRGPSSYEQYF
TRBV29-1	TRBJ1-1	.	few	TGCAGCGCCAAGGTGATCGACACTGAAGCTTTCTTT	CSAKVIDTEAFF